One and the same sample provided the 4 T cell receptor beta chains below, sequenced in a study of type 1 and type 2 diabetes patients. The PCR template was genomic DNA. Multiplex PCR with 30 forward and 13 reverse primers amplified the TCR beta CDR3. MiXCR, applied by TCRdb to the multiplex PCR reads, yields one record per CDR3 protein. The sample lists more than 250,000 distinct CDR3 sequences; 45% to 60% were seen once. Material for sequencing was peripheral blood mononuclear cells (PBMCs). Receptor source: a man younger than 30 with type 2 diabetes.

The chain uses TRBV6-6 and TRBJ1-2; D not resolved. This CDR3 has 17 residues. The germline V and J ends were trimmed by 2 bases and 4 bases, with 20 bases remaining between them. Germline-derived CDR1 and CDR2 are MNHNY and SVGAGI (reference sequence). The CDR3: CASSYDGRMASGYGYTF. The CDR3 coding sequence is TGTGCCAGCAGTTACGACGGACGCATGGCCTCCGGCTATGGCTACACCTTC.

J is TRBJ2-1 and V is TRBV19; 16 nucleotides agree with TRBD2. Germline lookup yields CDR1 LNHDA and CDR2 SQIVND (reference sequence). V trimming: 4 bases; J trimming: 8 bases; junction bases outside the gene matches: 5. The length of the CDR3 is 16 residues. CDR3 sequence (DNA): TGTGCCAGTAGTACGGGACTAGCGGGAGGGCCGGATGAGCAGTTCTTC. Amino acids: CASSTGLAGGPDEQFF.

Here the CDR3 reads CASSLEASYTEAFF. The CDR3 DNA is TGTGCCAGCAGCTTGGAGGCTTCCTACACTGAAGCTTTCTTT. V gene TRBV5-5 combines with J gene TRBJ1-1; D uncertain. Trimming shortened V by 0 bases and J by 3 bases, and 9 bases separated the two germline ends. The CDR3 consists of 14 residues. From germline, CDR1 is SGHKS and CDR2 YYEKEE (reference sequence).

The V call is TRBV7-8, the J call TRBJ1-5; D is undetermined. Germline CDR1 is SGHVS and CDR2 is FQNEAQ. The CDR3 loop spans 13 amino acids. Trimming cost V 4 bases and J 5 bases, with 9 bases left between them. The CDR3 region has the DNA TGTGCCAGCAGCTCCGGGAGGGATCAGCCCCAGCATTTT. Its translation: CASSSGRDQPQHF.